This T cell receptor (beta chain) was found in a study of blood T cell repertoires in COVID-19. Study at large: The study drew acute and convalescent COVID-19 samples from the United States, Italy and Spain. Nucleic acid was either cDNA or gDNA, and it came from T cells, B-cell-depleted T cells, or PBMCs.

This clone has more than one count but fewer than ten. Original processing notes: Amplified reference gene primers provided the basis for estimating nucleated cell counts. TCRdb's table, derived via immunoSEQ multiplex PCR, lists solely in-frame clones and lacks some. V and J calls and clone size follow that table, whereas D and trimming were derived from the DNA. This sample has under 150,000 clones, with roughly 86% found just once. V was pared by 6 bases and J by 5 bases, with 23 bases between. Germline V gene sequence: CDR1 MDHEN, CDR2 SYDVKM. CDR3 length: 17 residues. The chain recombines TRBV28 with TRBJ1-5; tentative D call: TRBD1 (5 bases). This TCR derives from a human donor in a cohort sampled during active COVID-19. Input material: peripheral blood. The chain's CDR3 is CASSTLRDSHRDQPQHF. The DNA of the CDR3 is TGTGCCAGCAGCACATTAAGAGACAGCCACCGGGATCAGCCCCAGCATTTT.